This is a list of T cell receptor beta chains from one sample in a study of regulatory T cells. The protocol was immunoSEQ multiplex PCR, while the TCRdb copy is restricted to in-frame clones and leaves out a portion. Here the sample spans about 35,000 clones, about 91% being singletons. Material: conventional CD4+ T cells sorted from blood. Every receptor here comes from a person between 18 and 30 years old with CD3G deficiency. Each CDR3 is given with its conserved first and last residue. A D gene is named only where the DNA matches it firmly. Clone size is stated in some rows and not others, as once, few, many or a class when expanded.

J gene: TRBJ2-7
V gene: TRBV7-8
D gene: TRBD2
clone size: .
CDR3 DNA: TGTGCCAGCAGCTTAGCTAGCGGGAGGGGCCTCTACGAGCAGTACTTC
CDR3 protein: CASSLASGRGLYEQYF

J gene: TRBJ2-5
V gene: TRBV7-9
D gene: TRBD2
clone size: .
CDR3 DNA: TGTGCCAGCAGCGATGGGACTAGCGGGCAAGAGACCCAGTACTTC
CDR3 protein: CASSDGTSGQETQYF

J gene: TRBJ2-2
V gene: TRBV28
D gene: .
clone size: .
CDR3 DNA: TGTGCCAGCAGCTCCGCGGAAGGGGCGATCACCGGGGAGCTGTTTTTT
CDR3 protein: CASSSAEGAITGELFF

J gene: TRBJ1-1
V gene: TRBV9
D gene: .
clone size: .
CDR3 DNA: TGTGCCAGCAGCACCCGTGGAAGGGTAGGTAAAGCTTTCTTT
CDR3 protein: CASSTRGRVGKAFF

J gene: TRBJ2-3
V gene: TRBV5-1
D gene: .
clone size: .
CDR3 DNA: TGCGCCAGCAGCCCACAGGGAGACGGCGATACGCAGTATTTT
CDR3 protein: CASSPQGDGDTQYF

J gene: TRBJ2-3
V gene: TRBV14
D gene: .
clone size: .
CDR3 DNA: TGTGCCAGCAGCATGTCAAGAGATACGCAGTATTTT
CDR3 protein: CASSMSRDTQYF

J gene: TRBJ2-5
V gene: TRBV10-2
D gene: .
clone size: .
CDR3 DNA: TGCGCCACCGGACCGGGACACCAAGAGACCCAGTACTTC
CDR3 protein: CATGPGHQETQYF

J gene: TRBJ1-2
V gene: TRBV10-3
D gene: .
clone size: .
CDR3 DNA: TGTGCCATCAGTGCTGACCGTTACCGGGGCTACACCTTC
CDR3 protein: CAISADRYRGYTF

J gene: TRBJ2-7
V gene: TRBV19
D gene: .
clone size: .
CDR3 DNA: TGTGCCAGTAGTACCCATAACGGAGAGCAGTACTTC
CDR3 protein: CASSTHNGEQYF

J gene: TRBJ1-5
V gene: TRBV28
D gene: TRBD1
clone size: .
CDR3 DNA: TGTGCCAGCAGTTTACTCCAGGGGGGGAATCAGCCCCAGCATTTT
CDR3 protein: CASSLLQGGNQPQHF

J gene: TRBJ1-1
V gene: TRBV19
D gene: TRBD1
clone size: few
CDR3 DNA: TGTGCCAGTAGTATAGATCGACAGGGAAGAACTGAAGCTTTCTTT
CDR3 protein: CASSIDRQGRTEAFF

J gene: TRBJ2-3
V gene: TRBV5-1
D gene: TRBD2
clone size: .
CDR3 DNA: TGCGCCAGCAGCTTGACGGGGACTAGCGGTAGCACAGATACGCAGTATTTT
CDR3 protein: CASSLTGTSGSTDTQYF

J gene: TRBJ2-1
V gene: TRBV18
D gene: TRBD2
clone size: .
CDR3 DNA: TGTGCCAGCTCACCGGGACTAGCGGGGTACAATGAGCAGTTCTTC
CDR3 protein: CASSPGLAGYNEQFF

J gene: TRBJ1-5
V gene: TRBV9
D gene: .
clone size: .
CDR3 DNA: TGTGCCAGCAGCGTAGCAGCAGCAGATCAGCCCCAGCATTTT
CDR3 protein: CASSVAAADQPQHF

J gene: TRBJ2-7
V gene: TRBV28
D gene: TRBD1
clone size: once
CDR3 DNA: TGTGCCAGCAGCCCACCGGGACAGGGCTCCTACGAGCAGTACTTC
CDR3 protein: CASSPPGQGSYEQYF

J gene: TRBJ1-4
V gene: TRBV5-1
D gene: .
clone size: .
CDR3 DNA: TGCGCCAGCAGCTTCGGCGCGGGAGAAAAACTGTTTTTT
CDR3 protein: CASSFGAGEKLFF

J gene: TRBJ2-1
V gene: TRBV18
D gene: .
clone size: .
CDR3 DNA: TGTGCCAGCTCACTGGACCTCTACAATGAGCAGTTCTTC
CDR3 protein: CASSLDLYNEQFF

J gene: TRBJ2-2
V gene: TRBV30
D gene: .
clone size: .
CDR3 DNA: TGTGCCTGGAGTGTAAGAGGAGGCTCCGGGGAGCTGTTTTTT
CDR3 protein: CAWSVRGGSGELFF

J gene: TRBJ1-5
V gene: TRBV10-3
D gene: .
clone size: .
CDR3 DNA: TGTGCCATCGACGCCAGCAATCAGCCCCAGCATTTT
CDR3 protein: CAIDASNQPQHF

J gene: TRBJ2-3
V gene: TRBV7-2
D gene: .
clone size: .
CDR3 DNA: TGTGCCAGCAGCTTACAGCTAGCGCGTAAAGATACGCAGTATTTT
CDR3 protein: CASSLQLARKDTQYF

J gene: TRBJ2-1
V gene: TRBV5-1
D gene: TRBD1
clone size: few
CDR3 DNA: TGCGCCAGCAGCCTATGGACAGGGGGCCGGGATGAGCAGTTCTTC
CDR3 protein: CASSLWTGGRDEQFF

J gene: TRBJ2-5
V gene: TRBV5-1
D gene: .
clone size: .
CDR3 DNA: TGCGCCAGCAGCACTCAAGGGAGGGAGACCCAGTACTTC
CDR3 protein: CASSTQGRETQYF

J gene: TRBJ2-7
V gene: TRBV28
D gene: .
clone size: .
CDR3 DNA: TGTGCCAGCAGTTTGATCAGGGGGGGACTCCGCGAGCAGTACTTC
CDR3 protein: CASSLIRGGLREQYF

J gene: TRBJ2-2
V gene: TRBV28
D gene: TRBD1
clone size: .
CDR3 DNA: TGTGCCAGCAGTTCATCTCCCGGGACAGCCGGCACCGGGGAGCTGTTTTTT
CDR3 protein: CASSSSPGTAGTGELFF

J gene: TRBJ1-1
V gene: TRBV5-1
D gene: .
clone size: .
CDR3 DNA: TGCGCCAGCAGCATCTTCCGGGACGTGGACACTGAAGCTTTCTTT
CDR3 protein: CASSIFRDVDTEAFF

J gene: TRBJ2-3
V gene: TRBV5-1
D gene: .
clone size: .
CDR3 DNA: TGCGCCAGCAGGAAAGGACAGACGATTCCAGATACGCAGTATTTT
CDR3 protein: CASRKGQTIPDTQYF

J gene: TRBJ2-1
V gene: TRBV10-3
D gene: .
clone size: few
CDR3 DNA: TGTGCCATCAGGGCCCCGGGGAGTGAGCAGTTCTTC
CDR3 protein: CAIRAPGSEQFF

J gene: TRBJ2-1
V gene: TRBV5-1
D gene: .
clone size: .
CDR3 DNA: TGCGCCAGCAGCACCCTGGGATTTTCAGGGGATGAGCAGTTCTTC
CDR3 protein: CASSTLGFSGDEQFF

J gene: TRBJ2-1
V gene: TRBV28
D gene: TRBD2
clone size: .
CDR3 DNA: TGTGCCAGCAGTAGGACTAGTTACAATGAGCAGTTCTTC
CDR3 protein: CASSRTSYNEQFF

J gene: TRBJ2-1
V gene: TRBV6-1
D gene: .
clone size: .
CDR3 DNA: TGTGCCAGCAGTGAACTGGGGGCCGGTAATGAGCAGTTCTTC
CDR3 protein: CASSELGAGNEQFF

J gene: TRBJ1-2
V gene: TRBV19
D gene: TRBD1
clone size: .
CDR3 DNA: TGTGCCAGTAGTCGACAGGGGAGGGACTATGGCTACACCTTC
CDR3 protein: CASSRQGRDYGYTF

J gene: TRBJ2-7
V gene: TRBV28
D gene: TRBD2
clone size: .
CDR3 DNA: TGTGCCAGCAGTTTAAGCGGGAGAGCGGGCGAGCAGTACTTC
CDR3 protein: CASSLSGRAGEQYF

J gene: TRBJ2-2
V gene: TRBV10-3
D gene: TRBD1
clone size: once
CDR3 DNA: TGTGCCATCAGTTCCGGGACAGGGGGCACCGGGGAGCTGTTTTTT
CDR3 protein: CAISSGTGGTGELFF

J gene: TRBJ2-3
V gene: TRBV28
D gene: TRBD2
clone size: .
CDR3 DNA: TGTGCCAGCAGTTTAGGGAAGACTAGCGGTTTCGGTGATACGCAGTATTTT
CDR3 protein: CASSLGKTSGFGDTQYF

J gene: TRBJ2-7
V gene: TRBV18
D gene: TRBD1
clone size: .
CDR3 DNA: TGTGCCAGCTCACCACAAGGACAGGGTGGGGAGCAGTACTTC
CDR3 protein: CASSPQGQGGEQYF

J gene: TRBJ2-1
V gene: TRBV9
D gene: TRBD2
clone size: .
CDR3 DNA: TGTGCCAGCAGCGTAGGACCCGGGACTAGCGGTAACAATGAGCAGTTCTTC
CDR3 protein: CASSVGPGTSGNNEQFF

J gene: TRBJ2-5
V gene: TRBV18
D gene: .
clone size: .
CDR3 DNA: TGTGCCAGCTCACCCCGCCTAGAGGAGACCCAGTACTTC
CDR3 protein: CASSPRLEETQYF

J gene: TRBJ2-3
V gene: TRBV6-1
D gene: .
clone size: .
CDR3 DNA: TGTGCCAGCAGTGCAACTAGTGCTGGGGTTACGCAGTATTTT
CDR3 protein: CASSATSAGVTQYF

J gene: TRBJ2-7
V gene: TRBV5-1
D gene: .
clone size: .
CDR3 DNA: TGCGCCAGCAGCTTGGGAGGAAGCGGTGGGTACGAGCAGTACTTC
CDR3 protein: CASSLGGSGGYEQYF

J gene: TRBJ2-1
V gene: TRBV28
D gene: .
clone size: .
CDR3 DNA: TGTGCCAGCAGACAATTTGGGGCGGTGAACAATGAGCAGTTCTTC
CDR3 protein: CASRQFGAVNNEQFF

J gene: TRBJ2-5
V gene: TRBV7-2
D gene: .
clone size: .
CDR3 DNA: TGTGCCAGCAGCTTATCGGGTGGGGAGACCCAGTACTTC
CDR3 protein: CASSLSGGETQYF

J gene: TRBJ2-7
V gene: TRBV10-1
D gene: .
clone size: .
CDR3 DNA: TGCGCCAGCAGTGAGTGGGGCGAGCAGTACTTC
CDR3 protein: CASSEWGEQYF

J gene: TRBJ2-3
V gene: TRBV7-8
D gene: .
clone size: once
CDR3 DNA: TGTGCCAGCAGCCAAACCGGGACGACTAGCACAGATACGCAGTATTTT
CDR3 protein: CASSQTGTTSTDTQYF

J gene: TRBJ2-6
V gene: TRBV7-9
D gene: .
clone size: .
CDR3 DNA: TGTGCCAGCAGCACGGCCTCTGGGGCCAACGTCCTGACTTTC
CDR3 protein: CASSTASGANVLTF

J gene: TRBJ2-3
V gene: TRBV6-1
D gene: .
clone size: .
CDR3 DNA: TGTGCCAGCAGTGAAGGTACCCCCAGGAACTATTTT
CDR3 protein: CASSEGTPRNYF

J gene: TRBJ1-1
V gene: TRBV6-1
D gene: TRBD1
clone size: .
CDR3 DNA: TGTGCCAGCAGGGACAGGGGGAACACTGAAGCTTTCTTT
CDR3 protein: CASRDRGNTEAFF

J gene: TRBJ1-2
V gene: TRBV7-9
D gene: TRBD1
clone size: few
CDR3 DNA: TGTGCCAGCAGCCGAGGGACAGGGGGGGAAGATGGCTACACCTTC
CDR3 protein: CASSRGTGGEDGYTF

J gene: TRBJ2-7
V gene: TRBV5-1
D gene: .
clone size: .
CDR3 DNA: TGCGCCAGCAGCCCGGGACAAGGGAGCTACGAGCAGTACTTC
CDR3 protein: CASSPGQGSYEQYF

J gene: TRBJ2-4
V gene: TRBV18
D gene: .
clone size: .
CDR3 DNA: TGTGCCAGCTCACCTAGTTTCGGAAACATTCAGTACTTC
CDR3 protein: CASSPSFGNIQYF

J gene: TRBJ2-5
V gene: TRBV11-2
D gene: .
clone size: .
CDR3 DNA: TGTGCCAGCAGCTTACCAGCTACCCAAGAGACCCAGTACTTC
CDR3 protein: CASSLPATQETQYF

J gene: TRBJ2-3
V gene: TRBV7-9
D gene: .
clone size: .
CDR3 DNA: TGTGCCAGCAGCTTGGGGCTCGTTGATACGCAGTATTTT
CDR3 protein: CASSLGLVDTQYF